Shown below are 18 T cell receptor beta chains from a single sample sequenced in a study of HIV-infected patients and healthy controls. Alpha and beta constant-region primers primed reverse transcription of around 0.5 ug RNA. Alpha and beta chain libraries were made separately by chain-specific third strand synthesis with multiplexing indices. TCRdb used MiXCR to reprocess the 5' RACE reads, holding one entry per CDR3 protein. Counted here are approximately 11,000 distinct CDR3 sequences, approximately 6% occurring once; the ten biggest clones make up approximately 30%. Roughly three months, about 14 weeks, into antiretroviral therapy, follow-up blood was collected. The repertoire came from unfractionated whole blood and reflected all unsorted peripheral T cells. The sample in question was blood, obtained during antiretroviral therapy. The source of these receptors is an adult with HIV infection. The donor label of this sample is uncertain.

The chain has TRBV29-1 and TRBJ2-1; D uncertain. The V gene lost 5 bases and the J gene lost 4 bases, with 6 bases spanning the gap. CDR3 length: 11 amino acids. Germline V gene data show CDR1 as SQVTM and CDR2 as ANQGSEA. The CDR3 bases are TGCAGCGTTTTCCAGTACAATGAGCAGTTCTTC. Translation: CSVFQYNEQFF.

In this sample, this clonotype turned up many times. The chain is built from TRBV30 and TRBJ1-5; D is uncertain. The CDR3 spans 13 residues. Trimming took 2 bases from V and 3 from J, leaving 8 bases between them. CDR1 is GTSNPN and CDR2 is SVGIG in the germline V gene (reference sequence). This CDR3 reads CAWSSGYNQPQHF. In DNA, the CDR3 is TGTGCCTGGAGTTCAGGTTACAATCAGCCCCAGCATTTT.

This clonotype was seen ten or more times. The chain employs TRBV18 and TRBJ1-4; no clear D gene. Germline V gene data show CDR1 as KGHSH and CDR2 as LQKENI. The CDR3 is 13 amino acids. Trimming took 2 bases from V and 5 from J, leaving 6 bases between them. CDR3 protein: CASSPGLNEKLFF. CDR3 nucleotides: TGTGCCAGCTCACCAGGATTGAATGAAAAACTGTTTTTT.

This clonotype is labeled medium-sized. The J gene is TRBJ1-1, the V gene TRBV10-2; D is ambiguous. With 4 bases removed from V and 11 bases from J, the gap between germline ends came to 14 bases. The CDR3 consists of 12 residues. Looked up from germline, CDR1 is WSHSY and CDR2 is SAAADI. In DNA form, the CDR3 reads TGCGCCAGCAGTGTATTGGGTGTCGGCGCTTTCTTT. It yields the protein CASSVLGVGAFF.

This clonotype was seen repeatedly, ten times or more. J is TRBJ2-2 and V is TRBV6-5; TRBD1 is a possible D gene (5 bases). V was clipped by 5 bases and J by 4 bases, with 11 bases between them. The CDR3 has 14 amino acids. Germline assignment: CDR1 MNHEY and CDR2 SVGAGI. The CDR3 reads CASSPGRATGELFF. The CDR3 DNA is TGTGCCAGCAGTCCAGGGCGAGCCACCGGGGAGCTGTTTTTT.

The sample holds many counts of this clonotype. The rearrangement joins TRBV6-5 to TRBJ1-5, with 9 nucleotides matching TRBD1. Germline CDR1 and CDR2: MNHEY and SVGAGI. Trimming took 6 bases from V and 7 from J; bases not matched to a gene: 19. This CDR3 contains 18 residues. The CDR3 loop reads CASSLFYAGQGIWQPQHF. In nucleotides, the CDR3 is TGTGCCAGCAGCCTCTTTTACGCGGGACAGGGTATTTGGCAGCCCCAGCATTTT.

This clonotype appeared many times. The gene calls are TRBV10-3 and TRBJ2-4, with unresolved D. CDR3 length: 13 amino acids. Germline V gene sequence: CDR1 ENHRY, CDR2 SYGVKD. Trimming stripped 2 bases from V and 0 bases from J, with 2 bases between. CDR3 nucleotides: TGTGCCATCAGTGAGCCAGCCAAAAACATTCAGTACTTC. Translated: CAISEPAKNIQYF.

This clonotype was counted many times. The CDR3, as DNA: TGTGCCATCAGTGAGTCCGAACCACAGGGGTGGGATGAGCAGTTCTTC. Amino acid sequence: CAISESEPQGWDEQFF. The chain recombines TRBV10-3 with TRBJ2-1, with 7 bases matching TRBD1. CDR1 ENHRY and CDR2 SYGVKD come from the germline V gene. CDR3 length equals 16 residues. The ends lost 0 bases at V and 8 bases at J; junction bases unmatched: 10.

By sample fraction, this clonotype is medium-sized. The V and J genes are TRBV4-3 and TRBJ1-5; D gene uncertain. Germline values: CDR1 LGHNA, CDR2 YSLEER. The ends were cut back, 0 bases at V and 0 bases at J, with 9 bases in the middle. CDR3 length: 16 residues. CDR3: CASSQDWPNSNQPQHF. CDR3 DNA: TGCGCCAGCAGCCAAGATTGGCCCAATAGCAATCAGCCCCAGCATTTT.

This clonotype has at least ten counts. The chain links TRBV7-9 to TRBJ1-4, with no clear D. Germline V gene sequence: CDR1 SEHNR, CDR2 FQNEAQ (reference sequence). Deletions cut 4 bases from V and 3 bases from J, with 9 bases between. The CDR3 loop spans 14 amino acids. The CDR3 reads CASSSEFSNEKLFF. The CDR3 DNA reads TGTGCCAGCAGCTCTGAGTTCTCTAATGAAAAACTGTTTTTT.

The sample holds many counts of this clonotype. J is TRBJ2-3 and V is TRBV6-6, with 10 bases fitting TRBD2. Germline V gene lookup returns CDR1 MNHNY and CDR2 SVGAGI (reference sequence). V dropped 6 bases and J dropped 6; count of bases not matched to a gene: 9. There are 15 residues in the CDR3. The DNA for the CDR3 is TGTGCCAGCAGAGGGCAGCGGGAGGGTTTGGATACGCAGTATTTT. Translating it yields CASRGQREGLDTQYF.

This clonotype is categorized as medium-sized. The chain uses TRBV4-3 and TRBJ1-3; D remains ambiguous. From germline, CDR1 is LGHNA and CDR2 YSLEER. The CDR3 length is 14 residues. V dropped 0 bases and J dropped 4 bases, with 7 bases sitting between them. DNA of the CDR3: TGCGCCAGCAGCCAAGATGCGGGAGGAAACACCATATATTTT. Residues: CASSQDAGGNTIYF.

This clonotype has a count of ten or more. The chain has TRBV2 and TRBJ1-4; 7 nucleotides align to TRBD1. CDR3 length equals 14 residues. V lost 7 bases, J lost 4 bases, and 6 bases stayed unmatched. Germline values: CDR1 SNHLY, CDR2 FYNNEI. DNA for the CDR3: TGTGCCAGCAACGACAGGGACATTAATGAAAAACTGTTTTTT. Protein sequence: CASNDRDINEKLFF.

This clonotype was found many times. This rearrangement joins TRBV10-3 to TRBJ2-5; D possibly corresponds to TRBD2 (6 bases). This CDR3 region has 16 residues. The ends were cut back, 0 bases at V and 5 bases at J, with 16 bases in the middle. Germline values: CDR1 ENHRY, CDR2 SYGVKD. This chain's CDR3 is CAISESTSSPRETQYF. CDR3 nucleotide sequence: TGTGCCATCAGTGAGTCTACTAGCTCCCCGAGGGAGACCCAGTACTTC.

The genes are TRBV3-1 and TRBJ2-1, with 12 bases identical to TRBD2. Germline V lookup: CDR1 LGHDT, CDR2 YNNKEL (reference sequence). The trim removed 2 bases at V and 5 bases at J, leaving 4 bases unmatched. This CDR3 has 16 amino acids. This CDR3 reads CASSQLAGGPNNEQFF. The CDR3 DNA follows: TGTGCCAGCAGCCAACTAGCGGGAGGGCCCAACAATGAGCAGTTCTTC.

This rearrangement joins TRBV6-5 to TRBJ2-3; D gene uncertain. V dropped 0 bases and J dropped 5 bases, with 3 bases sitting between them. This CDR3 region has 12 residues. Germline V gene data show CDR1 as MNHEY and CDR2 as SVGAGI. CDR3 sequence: CASSYSGDTQYF. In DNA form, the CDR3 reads TGTGCCAGCAGTTACTCGGGAGATACGCAGTATTTT.

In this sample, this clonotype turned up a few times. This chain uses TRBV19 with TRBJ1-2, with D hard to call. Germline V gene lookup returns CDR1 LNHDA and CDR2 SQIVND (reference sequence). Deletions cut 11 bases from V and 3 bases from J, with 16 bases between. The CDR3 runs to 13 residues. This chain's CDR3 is CASTEGRYYGYTF. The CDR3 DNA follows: TGTGCCTCTACTGAAGGGCGATACTATGGCTACACCTTC.

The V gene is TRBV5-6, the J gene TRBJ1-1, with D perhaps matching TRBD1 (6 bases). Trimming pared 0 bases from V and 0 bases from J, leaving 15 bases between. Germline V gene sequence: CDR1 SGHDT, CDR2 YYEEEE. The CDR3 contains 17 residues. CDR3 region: CASSLDREGSVNTEAFF. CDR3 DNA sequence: TGTGCCAGCAGCTTGGACAGGGAGGGTAGTGTGAACACTGAAGCTTTCTTT. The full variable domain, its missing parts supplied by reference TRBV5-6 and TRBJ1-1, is DAGVTQSPTHLIKTRGQQVTLRCSPKSGHDTVSWYQQALGQGPQFIFQYYEEEERQRGNFPDRFSGHQFPNYSSELNVNALLLGDSALYLCASSLDREGSVNTEAFFGQGTRLTVV.